The sequence of this T cell receptor beta chain was determined in a study of monozygotic twins with cystic fibrosis. For the study at large: Roughly 3.2 micrograms of fragmented DNA underwent roughly 15 PCR cycles for library preparation. Study-wide findings and caveats: In this small cohort, shared CDR3 numbers showed no association with age, concordance or disease severity. Median Simpson clonality of approximately 0.0091 suggested naive T cells predominated.

In regard to this clone: What it binds is unknown.

In germline, CDR1 is GTSNPN, CDR2 SVGIG (reference sequence). The CDR3 extends over 13 amino acids. Trimming removed 4 bases at V and 3 bases at J, with 12 bases between. Sequencing was performed with immunoSEQ multiplex PCR; in TCRdb, only in-frame clones are kept and a portion is missing. The data contain 29,000 or so clones, about 82% of them seen just once; the ten biggest clones take up over 0.7%. The chain uses TRBV30 and TRBJ1-1; D is undetermined. Source material: blood. The receptor was isolated from a girl aged 2 to 10 with cystic fibrosis. The CDR3 protein is CAWKRVGYTEAFF. The CDR3 DNA follows: TGTGCCTGGAAACGGGTCGGGTACACTGAAGCTTTCTTT.